Shown below are 20 T cell receptor beta chains from a single sample sequenced in a study of neurological immune-mediated disorders. Using its own MiXCR run on the 5' RACE reads, TCRdb lists one record per CDR3 protein. This repertoire shows approximately 74,000 distinct CDR3 sequences, roughly 9.9% found once; its top ten account for approximately 1.5%. The material sequenced was PBMCs. The receptors derive from a man between 50 and 59 years old in good health.

This clonotype appeared many times. The chain employs TRBV10-3 and TRBJ2-5; D gene uncertain. Between the trimmed V and J ends, which lost 2 bases and 2 bases, there was a span of 6 bases. Germline values: CDR1 ENHRY, CDR2 SYGVKD. This CDR3 has 13 amino acids. CDR3 in DNA: TGTGCCATCAGTGAGAGGCAGCAAGAGACCCAGTACTTC. Residues: CAISERQQETQYF.

This clonotype was observed many times. This chain connects TRBV6-1 to TRBJ2-3, with 10 bases identical to TRBD1. Germline values: CDR1 MNHNS, CDR2 SASEGT. This CDR3 has 18 residues. V lost 2 bases and J lost 3; bases outside the gene matches: 11. The CDR3 DNA reads TGTGCCAGCAGTGAAAACATCTTCCGGGACAGGGGTACAGATACGCAGTATTTT. The encoded protein is CASSENIFRDRGTDTQYF.

This clonotype was found many times. V gene TRBV27 combines with J gene TRBJ2-1; the match to TRBD2 covers 8 bases. CDR1 is MNHEY, CDR2 SMNVEV, per germline (reference sequence). This CDR3 has 15 residues. V dropped 5 bases and J dropped 4; count of bases not matched to a gene: 7. CDR3 nucleotides: TGTGCCAGCAGTATAAGACTAGCGAAGTACAATGAGCAGTTCTTC. It is translated as CASSIRLAKYNEQFF.

This clonotype was seen ten or more times. CDR3 nucleotide sequence: TGTGCCAGCAGTCGGGCAGGGGTGGCCTATGGCTACACCTTC. Protein sequence: CASSRAGVAYGYTF. This chain joins TRBV11-2 and TRBJ1-2, with D possibly being TRBD1 (6 bases). Trimming removed 6 bases at V and 4 bases at J, with 15 bases between. Germline values: CDR1 SGHAT, CDR2 FQNNGV. The CDR3 is 14 amino acids.

This clonotype has at least ten counts. The chain carries TRBV12-3 or TRBV12-4 and TRBJ1-4, with D unresolved. This CDR3 spans 13 amino acids. V gave up 5 bases and J gave up 5 bases, with 9 bases separating them. In nucleotides, the CDR3 is TGTGCCAGCAGTCCTCAGCTAAATGAAAAACTGTTTTTT. It specifies CASSPQLNEKLFF.

This clonotype showed up many times. The chain's CDR3 is CASSVRGSGANVLTF. Written as DNA, the CDR3 is TGTGCCAGCAGCGTAAGGGGATCTGGGGCCAACGTCCTGACTTTC. The chain joins TRBV9 to TRBJ2-6; possible D gene TRBD1, 5 bases. The ends were cut back, 1 base at V and 1 base at J, with 6 bases in the middle. Germline values: CDR1 SGDLS, CDR2 YYNGEE. CDR3 length: 15 residues.

In this sample, this clonotype turned up many times. This chain connects TRBV3-1 to TRBJ2-7; D is possibly TRBD1 or TRBD2 (5 bases each). Trimming left V 0 bases short and J 6 bases short, with 12 bases between. CDR3 length: 14 amino acids. The germline V gene encodes CDR1 LGHDT and CDR2 YNNKEL (reference sequence). The CDR3: CASSQERRGREQYF. The CDR3 DNA reads TGTGCCAGCAGCCAAGAGAGAAGGGGACGCGAGCAGTACTTC.

This clonotype was recorded many times. The gene calls are TRBV3-1 and TRBJ2-1; unclear D gene. The CDR3 length is 11 residues. V was pared by 10 bases and J by 7 bases, with 11 bases between. Germline V gene lookup returns CDR1 LGHDT and CDR2 YNNKEL (reference sequence). The CDR3 region has the DNA TGTGCCACCGAGAAACTGAATGAGCAGTTCTTC. Its protein product is CATEKLNEQFF.

This clonotype was counted at least ten times. This chain connects TRBV20-1 to TRBJ1-6, with 10 nucleotides matching TRBD1. The trim removed 6 bases at V and 8 bases at J, leaving 13 bases unmatched. Germline assignment: CDR1 DFQATT and CDR2 SNEGSKA (reference sequence). CDR3 length equals 16 residues. CDR3 sequence: CSARLDRGRLDSPLHF. CDR3 bases: TGCAGTGCCCGCCTCGACAGGGGGCGCTTAGATTCACCCCTCCACTTT.

The table lists this clonotype with many counts. The J gene is TRBJ2-1, the V gene TRBV12-3 or TRBV12-4; 9 bases align to TRBD2. J gave up 6 bases and V 7 bases, and 10 bases lay outside the gene matches. This CDR3 is 15 amino acids long. The CDR3 here is CASTRSSGEGNEQFF. The CDR3 DNA reads TGTGCCAGCACTCGATCTAGCGGGGAGGGCAATGAGCAGTTCTTC.

This clonotype was picked up many times. The V gene is TRBV4-3, the J gene TRBJ2-7, with 8 bases fitting TRBD2. This CDR3 comprises 16 residues. Germline CDR1 reads LGHNA; CDR2 reads YSLEER. With V trimmed by 2 bases and J by 2 bases, 8 bases remained unmatched. The CDR3 nucleotides read TGCGCCAGCAGCCAACAGGCGGGGGGCACTACCTACGAGCAGTACTTC. This translates into CASSQQAGGTTYEQYF.

There are many counts of this clonotype. This chain links TRBV6-6 with TRBJ1-5; D gene uncertain. This CDR3 region has 15 residues. Germline-derived CDR1 and CDR2 are MNHNY and SVGAGI (reference sequence). The V end lost 3 bases, the J end lost 1 base, and 10 bases lay between the germline ends. CDR3 nucleotide sequence: TGTGCCAGCAGTTATCGTGGTTCCAGCAATCAGCCCCAGCATTTT. This codes for CASSYRGSSNQPQHF.

The chain is built from TRBV5-5 and TRBJ2-3; D is perhaps TRBD1 (6 bases). Trimming removed 3 bases from V and 2 bases from J, with 13 bases in between. This CDR3 has 15 residues. Germline V gene lookup returns CDR1 SGHKS and CDR2 YYEKEE (reference sequence). This CDR3 is CASSYTGLDTDTQYF. The CDR3 nucleotides read TGTGCCAGCAGCTATACAGGGTTGGACACAGATACGCAGTATTTT.

This clonotype was observed many times. The V and J genes are TRBV20-1 and TRBJ1-5; D perhaps matches TRBD1 (6 bases). Trimming cost V 0 bases and J 4 bases, with 19 bases left between them. CDR1 DFQATT and CDR2 SNEGSKA come from the germline V gene (reference sequence). The CDR3 extends over 17 amino acids. DNA for the CDR3: TGCAGTGCTAGAGACCCCCGAATACAGGGCTATAATCAGCCCCAGCATTTT. The encoded protein is CSARDPRIQGYNQPQHF.

The chain joins TRBV20-1 to TRBJ2-7; a possible D gene is TRBD1 (5 bases). The V end was cut by 1 base, the J end by 3 bases, with 13 bases between. Germline values: CDR1 DFQATT, CDR2 SNEGSKA (reference sequence). The CDR3 runs to 14 residues. The chain's CDR3 is CSARVQGANYEQYF. The CDR3 DNA is TGCAGTGCTAGAGTGCAAGGGGCCAACTACGAGCAGTACTTC.

This clonotype was detected ten times or more. The gene calls are TRBV9 and TRBJ2-5; the D gene is possibly TRBD1 (6 bases). This CDR3 spans 18 amino acids. V was trimmed by 3 bases and J by 4 bases, leaving 25 bases between them. CDR1 and CDR2 (germline): SGDLS, YYNGEE. The CDR3 spells CASSASLTGQGKGETQYF. CDR3 in DNA: TGTGCCAGCAGCGCCTCTCTTACGGGGCAGGGGAAGGGAGAGACCCAGTACTTC. The complete variable domain, with remaining parts taken from reference TRBV9 and TRBJ2-5, reads DSGVTQTPKHLITATGQRVTLRCSPRSGDLSVYWYQQSLDQGLQFLIQYYNGEERAKGNILERFSAQQFPDLHSELNLSSLELGDSALYFCASSASLTGQGKGETQYFGPGTRLLVL.

This clonotype occurred many times. The chain combines TRBV7-2 with TRBJ1-4; D may be TRBD1 (5 bases). Per the germline V gene, CDR1 is SGHTA and CDR2 is FQGNSA. The CDR3 is 15 amino acids. Trimming cost V 2 bases and J 7 bases, with 14 bases left between them. The CDR3 sequence is CASSLSPGTREKLFF. CDR3 DNA sequence: TGTGCCAGCAGCTTAAGTCCCGGGACCCGTGAAAAACTGTTTTTT.

At least ten counts were recorded for this clonotype. CDR3 DNA: TGCAGTGCTGCGGGACCCTCCTACGAGCAGTACTTC. Residues: CSAAGPSYEQYF. V usage is TRBV20-1 and J usage is TRBJ2-7; a possible D gene is TRBD2 (6 bases). Trimming pared 5 bases from V and 0 bases from J, leaving 8 bases between. The CDR3 has 12 residues. The germline V gene has CDR1 DFQATT and CDR2 SNEGSKA (reference sequence).

This clonotype was seen ten or more times. The J gene is TRBJ2-7, the V gene TRBV28; D unresolved. The V and J ends lost 1 base and 2 bases respectively, with 12 bases between them. Germline V CDR1 and CDR2: MDHEN, SYDVKM. The CDR3 spans 15 residues. CDR3 coding DNA: TGTGCCAGCAGTTTATTAGGCGCCGGAACCTACGAGCAGTACTTC. Amino acid sequence: CASSLLGAGTYEQYF.

This clonotype came up many times. The rearrangement uses TRBV30 and TRBJ1-1, with D possibly TRBD1 on 5 matching bases. The V gene's germline CDR1 is GTSNPN and CDR2 SVGIG (reference sequence). The CDR3 contains 16 residues. V lost 4 bases, J lost 4 bases, and 22 bases lay in between. The CDR3 here is CAWILPRTSIITEAFF. CDR3 bases: TGTGCCTGGATCCTACCCCGGACAAGCATAATCACTGAAGCTTTCTTT.